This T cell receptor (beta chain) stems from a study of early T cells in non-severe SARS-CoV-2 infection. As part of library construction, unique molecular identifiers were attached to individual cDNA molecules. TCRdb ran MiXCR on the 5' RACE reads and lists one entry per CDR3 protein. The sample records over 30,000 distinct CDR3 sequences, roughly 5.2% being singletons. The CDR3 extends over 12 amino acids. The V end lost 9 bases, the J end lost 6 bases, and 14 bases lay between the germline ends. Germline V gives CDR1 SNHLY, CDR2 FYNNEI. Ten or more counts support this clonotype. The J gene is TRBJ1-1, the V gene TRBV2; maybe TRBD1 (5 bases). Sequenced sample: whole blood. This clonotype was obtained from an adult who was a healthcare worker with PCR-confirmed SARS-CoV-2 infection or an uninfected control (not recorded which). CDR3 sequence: CARVRGPSEAFF. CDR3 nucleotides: TGTGCCAGAGTGAGGGGACCGTCTGAAGCTTTCTTT.